This T cell receptor (beta chain) appears in the sequencing data of a study of response to subunit inactivated influenza vaccine. Study-level points and caveats: Researchers suggested that each seasonal influenza vaccination recruits few new T cells.

TCRdb redid the calling of the RT-PCR reads with MiXCR, one entry per CDR3 protein. Of around 850,000 distinct CDR3 sequences in the sample, roughly 18% were seen once. Trimming shortened V by 6 bases and J by 0 bases, and 11 bases separated the two germline ends. The CDR3 totals 15 residues. Worth noting for this clonotype: Its matching antigen is unknown.

The TCR originated in a man aged 45 to 65 who received an inactivated influenza vaccine. This specimen consisted of PBMCs from blood, obtained about 5 days after vaccination. This chain links TRBV12-3 or TRBV12-4 with TRBJ1-4; D is unresolved. CDR3 residues: CASSPNAATNEKLFF. The CDR3 DNA reads TGTGCCAGCAGCCCAAACGCGGCAACTAATGAAAAACTGTTTTTT.